The 4 T cell receptor beta chains reported below all come from one sample, sequenced in a study of T-cell memory formation after mild COVID-19. TCRdb redid the calling of the 5' RACE reads with MiXCR, one entry per CDR3 protein. This table holds fewer than 650,000 distinct CDR3 sequences, 17% found once. The sequencing sample was made of PBMCs or a T cell subset sorted from them (not recorded which). These TCRs come from an adult woman who had mild COVID-19 (a few samples of this study predate the infection). Cell type and time point are not known.

This clonotype occurred a few times. V and J are TRBV9 and TRBJ1-6, with 11 positions matching TRBD1. Trimming removed 4 bases from V and 10 bases from J; junction bases left unmatched: 10. The length of the CDR3 is 16 residues. CDR1 is SGDLS, CDR2 YYNGEE, per germline. CDR3 in amino acids: CASSPRGQGGESPLHF. Written as DNA, the CDR3 is TGTGCCAGCAGCCCTCGGGGACAGGGGGGCGAATCACCCCTCCACTTT.

The V and J genes are TRBV20-1 and TRBJ2-1, with a weak D call TRBD1 (6 bases). Trimming pared 6 bases from V and 6 bases from J, leaving 9 bases between. The CDR3 is made up of 11 amino acids. Looked up from germline, CDR1 is DFQATT and CDR2 is SNEGSKA (reference sequence). CDR3 sequence reads: CSAPRGNEQFF. CDR3 coding DNA: TGCAGTGCCCCCAGGGGCAATGAGCAGTTCTTC.

This clonotype was seen more than once but under ten times. The chain is built from TRBV29-1 and TRBJ2-2; weak D call: TRBD2 (7 bases). This CDR3 is built from 15 residues. The V end lost 4 bases, the J end lost 5 bases, and 17 bases lay between the germline ends. Germline loops: CDR1 SQVTM, CDR2 ANQGSEA. This CDR3 is CSVARQGRGTGELFF. Here the CDR3 DNA reads TGCAGCGTTGCTCGCCAGGGGAGGGGGACCGGGGAGCTGTTTTTT.

This clonotype showed up just a few times. V and J are TRBV7-3 and TRBJ1-1; D uncertain. The germline V gene has CDR1 SGHTA and CDR2 FQGTGA. This CDR3 is 9 amino acids long. The V end lost 5 bases, the J end lost 11 bases, and 6 bases lay between the germline ends. CDR3 DNA sequence: TGTGCCAGCAGCCCGGGGGCTTTCTTT. Translating it yields CASSPGAFF.